These 4 T cell receptor beta chains were all obtained from the same sample, sequenced in a study of cytomegalovirus exposure and HLA in healthy donors. 60 Vbeta and 13 Jbeta primers were used in PCR. The repertoire was sequenced with immunoSEQ multiplex PCR; TCRdb's copy has only in-frame clones and lacks some. Of about 190,000 clones detected, roughly 82% appear once; the ten largest clones hold roughly 2.8%. The sample was PBMCs. The receptors derive from a woman between 45 and 60 years old in good health and CMV-seropositive.

The genes are TRBV5-1 and TRBJ1-5; D remains ambiguous. The V and J ends lost 0 bases and 9 bases respectively, with 7 bases between them. This CDR3 spans 12 amino acids. From germline, CDR1 is SGHRS and CDR2 YFSETQ. CDR3 DNA sequence: TGCGCCAGCAGCTTGGCCGGAGGGCCCCAGCATTTT. Its protein is CASSLAGGPQHF.

This clone appeared once. This chain uses TRBV20-1 with TRBJ2-1, with a possible D match to TRBD2 (6 bases). The CDR3 extends over 11 amino acids. Trimming removed 2 bases at V and 9 bases at J, with 8 bases between. CDR1 and CDR2 (germline): DFQATT, SNEGSKA (reference sequence). CDR3 protein: CSARLAFEQFF. CDR3 in DNA: TGCAGTGCTAGACTAGCGTTTGAGCAGTTCTTC.

The chain has TRBV5-4 and TRBJ1-2, with D possibly being TRBD1 (6 bases). Germline lookup yields CDR1 SGHNT and CDR2 YYREEE (reference sequence). With 2 bases removed from V and 7 bases from J, the gap between germline ends came to 12 bases. This CDR3 has 13 residues. The chain's CDR3 is CASSFTGSSGYTF. The CDR3 region has the DNA TGTGCCAGCAGCTTCACAGGGAGTAGTGGCTACACCTTC.

The chain has TRBV29-1 and TRBJ1-3, with a tentative D call TRBD1 (5 bases). CDR1 is SQVTM and CDR2 is ANQGSEA in the germline V gene. There are 14 residues in the CDR3. V was clipped by 7 bases and J by 1 base, with 14 bases between them. For the CDR3, the DNA is TGCAGCGCCTCCCTTCAGGGTTCTGGAAACACCATATATTTT. Translated: CSASLQGSGNTIYF.